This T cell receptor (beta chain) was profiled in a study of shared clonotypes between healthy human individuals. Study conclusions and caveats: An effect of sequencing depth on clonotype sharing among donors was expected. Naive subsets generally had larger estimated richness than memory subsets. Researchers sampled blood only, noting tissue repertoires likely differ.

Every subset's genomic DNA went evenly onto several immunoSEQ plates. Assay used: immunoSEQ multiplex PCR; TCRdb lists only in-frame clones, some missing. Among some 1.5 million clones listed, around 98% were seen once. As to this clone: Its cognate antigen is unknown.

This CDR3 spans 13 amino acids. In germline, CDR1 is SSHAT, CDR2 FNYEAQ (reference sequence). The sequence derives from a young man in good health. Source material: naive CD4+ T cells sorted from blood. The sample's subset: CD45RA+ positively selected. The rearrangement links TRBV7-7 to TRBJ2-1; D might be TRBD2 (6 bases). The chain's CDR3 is CASGSGRYNEQFF. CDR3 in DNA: TGTGCTAGCGGATCTGGACGGTACAATGAGCAGTTCTTC. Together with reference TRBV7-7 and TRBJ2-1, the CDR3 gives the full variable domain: GAGVSQSPRYKVTKRGQDVTLRCDPISSHATLYWYQQALGQGPEFLTYFNYEAQPDKSGLPSDRFSAERPEGSISTLTIQRTEQRDSAMYRCASGSGRYNEQFFGPGTRLTVL.